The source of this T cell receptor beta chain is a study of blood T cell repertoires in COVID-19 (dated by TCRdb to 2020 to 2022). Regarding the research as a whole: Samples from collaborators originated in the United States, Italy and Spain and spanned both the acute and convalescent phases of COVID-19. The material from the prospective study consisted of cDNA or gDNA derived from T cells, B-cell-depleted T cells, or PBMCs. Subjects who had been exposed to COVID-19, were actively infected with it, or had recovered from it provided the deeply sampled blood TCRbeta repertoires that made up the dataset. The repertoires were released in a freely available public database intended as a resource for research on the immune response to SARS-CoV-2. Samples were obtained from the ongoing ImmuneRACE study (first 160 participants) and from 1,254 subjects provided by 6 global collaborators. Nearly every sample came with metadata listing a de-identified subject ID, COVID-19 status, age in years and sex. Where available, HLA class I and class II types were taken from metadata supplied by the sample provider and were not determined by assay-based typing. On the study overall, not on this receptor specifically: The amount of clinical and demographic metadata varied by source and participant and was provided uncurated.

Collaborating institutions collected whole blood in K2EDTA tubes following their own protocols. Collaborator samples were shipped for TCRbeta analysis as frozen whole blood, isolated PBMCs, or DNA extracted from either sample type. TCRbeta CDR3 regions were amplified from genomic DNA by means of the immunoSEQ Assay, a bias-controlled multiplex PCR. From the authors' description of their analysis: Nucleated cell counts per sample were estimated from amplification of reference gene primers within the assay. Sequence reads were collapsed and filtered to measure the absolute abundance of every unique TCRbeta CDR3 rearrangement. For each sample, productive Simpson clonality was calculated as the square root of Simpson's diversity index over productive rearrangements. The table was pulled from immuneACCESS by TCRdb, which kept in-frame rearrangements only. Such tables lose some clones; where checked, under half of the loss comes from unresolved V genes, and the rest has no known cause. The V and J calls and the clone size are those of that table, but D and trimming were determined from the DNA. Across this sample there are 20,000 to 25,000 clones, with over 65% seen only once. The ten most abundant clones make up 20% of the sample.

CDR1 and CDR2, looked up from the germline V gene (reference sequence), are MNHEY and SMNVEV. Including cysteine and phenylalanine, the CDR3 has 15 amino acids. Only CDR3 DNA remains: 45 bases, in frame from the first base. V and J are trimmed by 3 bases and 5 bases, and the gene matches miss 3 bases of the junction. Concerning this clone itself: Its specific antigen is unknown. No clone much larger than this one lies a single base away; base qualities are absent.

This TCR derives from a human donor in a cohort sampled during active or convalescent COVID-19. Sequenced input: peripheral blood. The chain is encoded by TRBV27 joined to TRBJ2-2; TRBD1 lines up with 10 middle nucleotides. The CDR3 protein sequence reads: CASSFGTGATGELFF. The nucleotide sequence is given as TGTGCCAGCAGTTTCGGGACAGGGGCGACCGGGGAGCTGTTTTTT.